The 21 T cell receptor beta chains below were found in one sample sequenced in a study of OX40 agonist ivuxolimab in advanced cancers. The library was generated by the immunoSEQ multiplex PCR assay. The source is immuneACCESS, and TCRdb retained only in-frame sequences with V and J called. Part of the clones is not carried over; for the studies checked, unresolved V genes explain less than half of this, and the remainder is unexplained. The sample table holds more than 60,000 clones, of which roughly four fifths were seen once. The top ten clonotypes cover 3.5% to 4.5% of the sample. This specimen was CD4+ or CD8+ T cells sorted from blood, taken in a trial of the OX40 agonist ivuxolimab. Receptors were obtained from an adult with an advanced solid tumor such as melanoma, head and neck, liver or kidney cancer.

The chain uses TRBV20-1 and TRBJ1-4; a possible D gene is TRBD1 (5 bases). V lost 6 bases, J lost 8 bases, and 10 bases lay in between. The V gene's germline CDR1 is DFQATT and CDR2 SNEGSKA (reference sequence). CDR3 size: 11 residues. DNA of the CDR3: TGCAGTGCCCCGTGGACAGAAAAACTGTTTTTT. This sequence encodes CSAPWTEKLFF.

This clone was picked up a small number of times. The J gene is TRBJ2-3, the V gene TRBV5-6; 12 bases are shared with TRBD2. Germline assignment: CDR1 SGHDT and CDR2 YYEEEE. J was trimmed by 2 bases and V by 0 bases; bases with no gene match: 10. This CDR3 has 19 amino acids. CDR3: CASSLDLAGGQSYTDTQYF. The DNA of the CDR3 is TGTGCCAGCAGCTTGGATCTAGCGGGGGGGCAGTCTTACACAGATACGCAGTATTTT.

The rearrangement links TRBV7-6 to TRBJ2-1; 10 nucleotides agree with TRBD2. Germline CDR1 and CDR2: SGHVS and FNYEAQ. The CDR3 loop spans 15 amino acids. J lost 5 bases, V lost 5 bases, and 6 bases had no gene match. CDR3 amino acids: CASSRQLAGNNEQFF. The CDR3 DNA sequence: TGTGCCAGCAGCCGACAACTAGCGGGGAACAATGAGCAGTTCTTC.

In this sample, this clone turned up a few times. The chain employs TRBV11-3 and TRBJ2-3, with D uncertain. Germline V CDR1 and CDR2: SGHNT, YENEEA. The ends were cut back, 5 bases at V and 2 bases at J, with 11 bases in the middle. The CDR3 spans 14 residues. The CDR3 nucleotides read TGTGCCAGCAGCCGATCCGGGTACACAGATACGCAGTATTTT. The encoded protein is CASSRSGYTDTQYF. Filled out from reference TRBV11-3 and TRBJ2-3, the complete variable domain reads EAGVVQSPRYKIIEKKQPVAFWCNPISGHNTLYWYLQNLGQGPELLIRYENEEAVDDSQLPKDRFSAERLKGVDSTLKIQPAELGDSAVYLCASSRSGYTDTQYFGPGTRLTVL.

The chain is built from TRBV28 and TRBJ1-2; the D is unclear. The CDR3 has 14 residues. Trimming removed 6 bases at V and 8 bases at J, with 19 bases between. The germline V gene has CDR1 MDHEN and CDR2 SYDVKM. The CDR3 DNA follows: TGTGCCAGCAGCCCTTTGGGTCTGGGGTACGGCTACACCTTC. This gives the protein CASSPLGLGYGYTF.

The DNA for the CDR3 is TGTGCCAGCAGCTTAGGTGTGCGACAGGGGAGGGAAGAGACCCAGTACTTC. It translates to CASSLGVRQGREETQYF. The J gene is TRBJ2-5, the V gene TRBV11-3, with D tentatively TRBD1 (8 bases). CDR1 and CDR2 (germline): SGHNT, YENEEA. The V and J ends lost 1 base and 3 bases respectively, with 18 bases between them. The CDR3 extends over 17 amino acids.

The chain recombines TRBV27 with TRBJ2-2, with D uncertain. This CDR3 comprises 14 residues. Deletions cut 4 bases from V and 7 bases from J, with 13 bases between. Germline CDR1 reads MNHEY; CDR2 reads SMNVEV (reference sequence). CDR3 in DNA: TGTGCCAGCAGTTATTCAAATACCATCGGGGAGCTGTTTTTT. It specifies CASSYSNTIGELFF.

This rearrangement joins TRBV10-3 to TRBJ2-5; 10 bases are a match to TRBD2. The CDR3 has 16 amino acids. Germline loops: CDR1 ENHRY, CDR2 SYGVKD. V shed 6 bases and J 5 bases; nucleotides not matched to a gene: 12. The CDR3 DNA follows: TGTGCCATCAGGCCCGGGGTAGCGGGGGGCCGGGAGACCCAGTACTTC. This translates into CAIRPGVAGGRETQYF.

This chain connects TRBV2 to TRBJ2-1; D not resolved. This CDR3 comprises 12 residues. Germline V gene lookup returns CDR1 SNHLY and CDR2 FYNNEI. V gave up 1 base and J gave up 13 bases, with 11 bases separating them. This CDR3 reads CASSEVHSEQFF. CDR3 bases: TGTGCCAGCAGTGAAGTACACAGTGAACAGTTCTTC.

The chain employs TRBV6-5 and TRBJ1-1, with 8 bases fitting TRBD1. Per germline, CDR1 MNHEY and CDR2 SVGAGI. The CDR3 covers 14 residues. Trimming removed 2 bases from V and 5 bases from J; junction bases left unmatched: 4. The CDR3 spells CASSYLTGGTEAFF. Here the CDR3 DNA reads TGTGCCAGCAGTTACCTTACAGGGGGGACTGAAGCTTTCTTT.

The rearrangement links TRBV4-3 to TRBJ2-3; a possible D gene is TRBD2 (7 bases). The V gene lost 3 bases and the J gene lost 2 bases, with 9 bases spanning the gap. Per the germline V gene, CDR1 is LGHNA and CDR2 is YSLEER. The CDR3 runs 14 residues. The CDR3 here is CASSQGGPTDTQYF. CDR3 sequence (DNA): TGCGCCAGCAGCCAGGGGGGGCCCACAGATACGCAGTATTTT.

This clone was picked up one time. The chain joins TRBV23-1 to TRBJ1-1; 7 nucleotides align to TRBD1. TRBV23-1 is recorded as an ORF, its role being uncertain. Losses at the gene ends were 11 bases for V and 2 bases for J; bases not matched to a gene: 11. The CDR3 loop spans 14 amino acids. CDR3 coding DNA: TGCGCCTATCTGACAGGGTGGAGAAACACTGAAGCTTTCTTT. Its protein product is CAYLTGWRNTEAFF.

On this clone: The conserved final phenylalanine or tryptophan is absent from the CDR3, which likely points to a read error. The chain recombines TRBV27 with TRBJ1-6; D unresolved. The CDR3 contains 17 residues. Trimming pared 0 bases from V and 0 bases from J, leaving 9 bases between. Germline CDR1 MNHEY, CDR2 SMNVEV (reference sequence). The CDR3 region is CASSLSHGSSYNSPLHL. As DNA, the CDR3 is TGTGCCAGCAGTTTATCCCACGGAAGCTCCTATAATTCACCCCTCCACCTT.

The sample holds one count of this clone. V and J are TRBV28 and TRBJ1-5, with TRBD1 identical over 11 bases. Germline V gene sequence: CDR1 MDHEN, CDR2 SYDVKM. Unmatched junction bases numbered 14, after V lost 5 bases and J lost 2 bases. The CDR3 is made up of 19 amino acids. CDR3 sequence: CASSTRTGGGRGGNQPQHF. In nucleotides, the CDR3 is TGTGCCAGCAGTACTAGGACAGGGGGCGGGAGGGGAGGCAATCAGCCCCAGCATTTT. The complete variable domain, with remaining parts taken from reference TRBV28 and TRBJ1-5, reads DVKVTQSSRYLVKRTGEKVFLECVQDMDHENMFWYRQDPGLGLRLIYFSYDVKMKEKGDIPEGYSVSREKKERFSLILESASTNQTSMYLCASSTRTGGGRGGNQPQHFGDGTRLSIL.

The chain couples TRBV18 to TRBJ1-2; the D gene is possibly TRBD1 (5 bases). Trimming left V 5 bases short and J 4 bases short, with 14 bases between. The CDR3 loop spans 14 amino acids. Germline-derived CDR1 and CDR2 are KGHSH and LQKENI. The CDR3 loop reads CASSRGFEGYGYTF. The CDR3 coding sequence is TGTGCCAGCTCAAGGGGATTTGAAGGCTATGGCTACACCTTC.

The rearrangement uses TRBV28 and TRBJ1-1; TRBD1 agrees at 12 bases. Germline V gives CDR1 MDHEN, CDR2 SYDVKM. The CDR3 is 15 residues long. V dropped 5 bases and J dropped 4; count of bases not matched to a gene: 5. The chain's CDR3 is CASSRGTGGVTEAFF. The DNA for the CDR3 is TGTGCCAGCAGTCGCGGGACAGGGGGCGTCACTGAAGCTTTCTTT.

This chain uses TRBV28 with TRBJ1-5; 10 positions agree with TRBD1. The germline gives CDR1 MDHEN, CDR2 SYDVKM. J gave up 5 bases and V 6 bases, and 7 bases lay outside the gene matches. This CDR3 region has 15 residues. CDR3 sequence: CASRGGTGAYQPQHF. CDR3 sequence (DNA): TGTGCCAGCAGGGGAGGGACAGGGGCCTATCAGCCCCAGCATTTT.

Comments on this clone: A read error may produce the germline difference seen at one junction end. The CDR3 spells CASRLAGETQYF. The CDR3 region has the DNA TGTGCCAGCCGCTTAGCCGGGGAGACCCAGTACTTC. V is TRBV7-2 and J is TRBJ2-5; D is undetermined. This CDR3 region has 12 residues. Germline V lookup: CDR1 SGHTA, CDR2 FQGNSA.

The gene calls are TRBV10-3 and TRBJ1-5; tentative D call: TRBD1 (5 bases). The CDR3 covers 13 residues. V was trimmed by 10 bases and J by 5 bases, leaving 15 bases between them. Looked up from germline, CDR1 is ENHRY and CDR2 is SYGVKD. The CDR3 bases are TGTGCCACTTCTCCCAGGGTCGATCAGCCCCAGCATTTT. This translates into CATSPRVDQPQHF.

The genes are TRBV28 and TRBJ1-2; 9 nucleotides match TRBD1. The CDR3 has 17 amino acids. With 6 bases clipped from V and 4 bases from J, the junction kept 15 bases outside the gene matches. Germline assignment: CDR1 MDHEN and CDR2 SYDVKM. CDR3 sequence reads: CASSLLRQGDLGYGYTF. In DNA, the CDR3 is TGTGCCAGCAGCCTCCTCCGACAGGGGGACTTGGGCTATGGCTACACCTTC.

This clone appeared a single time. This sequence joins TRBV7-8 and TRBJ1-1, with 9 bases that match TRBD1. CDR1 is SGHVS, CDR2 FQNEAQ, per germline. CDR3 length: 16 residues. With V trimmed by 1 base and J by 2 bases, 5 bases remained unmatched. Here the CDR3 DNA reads TGTGCCAGCAGCTTAGAGGGACAGGGAATAAACACTGAAGCTTTCTTT. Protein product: CASSLEGQGINTEAFF.